The 16 T cell receptor beta chains below come from one sample, sequenced in a study of blood T cell repertoires in COVID-19. Using immunoSEQ multiplex PCR, the repertoire was profiled, and TCRdb retains in-frame clones only, with some absent. This table has some 50,000 clones, over 75% appearing once. The source material was peripheral blood. The receptors originated from a human donor in a cohort sampled during active COVID-19.

V usage is TRBV13 and J usage is TRBJ1-3; 7 bases are shared with TRBD1. Per the germline V gene, CDR1 is PRHDT and CDR2 is FYEKMQ (reference sequence). The length of the CDR3 is 15 residues. V lost 7 bases and J lost 0; bases outside the gene matches: 6. The CDR3 is CASTRGDVSGNTIYF. The CDR3 nucleotides read TGTGCCAGCACCAGGGGGGACGTCTCTGGAAACACCATATATTTT.

V usage is TRBV19 and J usage is TRBJ1-2; the D gene is possibly TRBD1 (6 bases). The CDR3 is 16 amino acids. Trimming shortened V by 3 bases and J by 8 bases, and 22 bases separated the two germline ends. The germline V gene encodes CDR1 LNHDA and CDR2 SQIVND (reference sequence). The CDR3 DNA reads TGTGCCAGTAGTATGGGAGACGGCAGGGGAACGAGGGGCTACACCTTC. Residues: CASSMGDGRGTRGYTF.

This chain uses TRBV5-5 with TRBJ2-2; 12 bases fit TRBD2. The ends lost 0 bases at V and 6 bases at J; junction bases unmatched: 3. This CDR3 contains 16 residues. In germline, CDR1 is SGHKS, CDR2 YYEKEE (reference sequence). CDR3 sequence (DNA): TGTGCCAGCAGCTTGGGACTAGCGGGAGCTCCCGGGGAGCTGTTTTTT. It codes for CASSLGLAGAPGELFF.

This clone was seen a single time. The chain is built from TRBV5-4 and TRBJ2-4; 10 bases match TRBD1. The CDR3 spans 16 residues. V trimming: 4 bases; J trimming: 1 base; junction bases outside the gene matches: 5. Germline CDR1 is SGHNT and CDR2 is YYREEE (reference sequence). The CDR3 bases are TGTGCCAGCAGCCCGGGACAGGGGTCGGCCAAAAACATTCAGTACTTC. The encoded protein is CASSPGQGSAKNIQYF.

The chain recombines TRBV11-2 with TRBJ2-7; 8 bases fit TRBD2. This CDR3 has 18 amino acids. The germline V gene encodes CDR1 SGHAT and CDR2 FQNNGV. J lost 3 bases, V lost 1 base, and 14 bases had no gene match. This chain's CDR3 is CASSLVRGGGIKDYEQYF. DNA of the CDR3: TGTGCCAGCAGCTTAGTTCGGGGCGGGGGGATAAAGGACTACGAGCAGTACTTC.

CDR3 sequence: CASSLGTSGSTDTQYF. Written as DNA, the CDR3 is TGTGCCAGCAGCTTAGGGACTAGCGGAAGCACAGATACGCAGTATTTT. V and J are TRBV11-3 and TRBJ2-3; TRBD2 matches 10 bases. V was pared by 1 base and J by 0 bases, with 1 base of the junction left unmatched. CDR1 and CDR2 from the germline V gene are SGHNT and YENEEA. The CDR3 extends over 16 amino acids.

Concerning this clone itself: A junction end diverges from the germline sequence, so it may reflect a read error. The chain employs TRBV7-7 and TRBJ1-3; 8 bases line up with TRBD1. The CDR3 runs to 15 residues. The germline CDR1 and CDR2 sequences are SSHAT and FNYEAQ (reference sequence). The CDR3 DNA is TGTGCTAGCAGCAAAGACAGGGGATCTGGAAACACCATATATTTT. It specifies CASSKDRGSGNTIYF.

The gene calls are TRBV6-4 and TRBJ2-7, with 11 bases matching TRBD2. CDR1 is MRHNA, CDR2 SNTAGT, per germline. V trimming: 2 bases; J trimming: 4 bases; junction bases outside the gene matches: 10. This CDR3 region has 17 residues. CDR3 sequence reads: CASSDDGLAGIHYEQYF. In DNA form, the CDR3 reads TGTGCCAGCAGTGACGACGGACTAGCGGGCATCCATTACGAGCAGTACTTC.

V and J are TRBV28 and TRBJ1-1, with 7 bases identical to TRBD1. With 7 bases clipped from V and 5 bases from J, the junction kept 7 bases outside the gene matches. CDR1 and CDR2 from the germline V gene are MDHEN and SYDVKM. The CDR3 runs to 13 residues. The CDR3 here is CASTDRADTEAFF. The CDR3 nucleotides read TGTGCCAGCACCGACAGGGCGGATACTGAAGCTTTCTTT.

The count of this clone is one. The rearrangement uses TRBV27 and TRBJ2-7; weak D call: TRBD2 (5 bases). The CDR3 extends over 15 amino acids. V gave up 4 bases and J gave up 3 bases, with 16 bases separating them. Germline lookup yields CDR1 MNHEY and CDR2 SMNVEV (reference sequence). The CDR3 DNA reads as TGTGCCAGCAGTTCCCCCGGGGAACCGCTCTACGAGCAGTACTTC. Translating it yields CASSSPGEPLYEQYF.

In its sample, this clone was seen a few times. The chain employs TRBV6-5 and TRBJ1-5; D perhaps matches TRBD1 (5 bases). The CDR3 length is 14 residues. V was trimmed by 2 bases and J by 7 bases, leaving 12 bases between them. Germline V CDR1 and CDR2: MNHEY, SVGAGI. Here the CDR3 DNA reads TGTGCCAGCAGTTACGGGCGGGGACGGCAGCCCCAGCATTTT. This codes for CASSYGRGRQPQHF.

V usage is TRBV20-1 and J usage is TRBJ1-2; D is perhaps TRBD1 (5 bases). CDR3 length: 13 amino acids. V was pared by 3 bases and J by 3 bases, with 11 bases between. CDR1 is DFQATT, CDR2 SNEGSKA, per germline (reference sequence). CDR3 amino acids: CSASIQAYYGYTF. DNA for the CDR3: TGCAGTGCTAGTATACAGGCTTACTATGGCTACACCTTC.

The genes are TRBV5-1 and TRBJ2-5; TRBD2 agrees at 11 bases. The junction had 7 bases not matched to a gene; V was cut back by 7 bases and J by 8 bases. CDR1 is SGHRS, CDR2 YFSETQ, per germline. The CDR3 has 13 amino acids. As DNA, the CDR3 is TGCGCCAGCCGGGGGACTAGCGGAGAAACCCAGTACTTC. It specifies CASRGTSGETQYF. The variable domain in full, completed from reference TRBV5-1 and TRBJ2-5, reads KAGVTQTPRYLIKTRGQQVTLSCSPISGHRSVSWYQQTPGQGLQFLFEYFSETQRNKGNFPGRFSGRQFSNSRSEMNVSTLELGDSALYLCASRGTSGETQYFGPGTRLLVL.

This clone was recorded a few times. The chain links TRBV6-5 to TRBJ1-5; D gene ambiguous. V was shortened by 5 bases and J by 1 base, with 12 bases between the two germline ends. CDR3 length: 15 residues. CDR1 and CDR2 from the germline V gene are MNHEY and SVGAGI. CDR3 in DNA: TGTGCCAGCAGTCAGGATCTGTTCAGCAATCAGCCCCAGCATTTT. This sequence encodes CASSQDLFSNQPQHF.

This clone has a handful of counts. The CDR3, as DNA: TGTGCCAGCAGTCTTGGCACAGATACGCAGTATTTT. This gives the protein CASSLGTDTQYF. V gene TRBV12-3 or TRBV12-4 combines with J gene TRBJ2-3; D unclear. Trimming removed 5 bases at V and 1 base at J, with 4 bases between. The length of the CDR3 is 12 residues.

CDR3 bases: TGTGCCATCAGTGAGTCGACGAGCAGGACTAGCGAAGCTTTCTTT. Protein product: CAISESTSRTSEAFF. The chain employs TRBV10-3 and TRBJ1-1; no reliable D call. CDR3 length: 15 residues. The V gene lost 0 bases and the J gene lost 8 bases, with 16 bases spanning the gap. CDR1 and CDR2 (germline): ENHRY, SYGVKD.